The clone carrying this TCR beta chain was counted between two and nine times. As yet, its antigen is unknown. The data are from a study of naive and memory T cell subsets. Overall study findings and caveats: Over 90% of naive TCR sequences appeared only once after error correction, unlike memory subsets.

Both TRBC1 and TRBC2 were covered by a beta constant-region primer of two equimolar oligonucleotides. The cDNA 3' end received a ligated single-stranded oligonucleotide carrying the SP2 primer and a 12-nucleotide UMI. Ligated cDNA was amplified by four rounds of PCR with nested alpha and beta constant-region primers and SP2. In TCRdb, the UMI-ligation and nested PCR reads were re-called with MiXCR into one record per CDR3 protein. The table records roughly 21,000 distinct CDR3 sequences, about 11% of them present only once. The CDR3 is made up of 14 amino acids. Unmatched junction bases numbered 5, after V lost 0 bases and J lost 3 bases. The V gene's germline CDR1 is DFQATT and CDR2 SNEGSKA (reference sequence). CD8 T cells were positively selected from what remained after CD4 positive selection.

This TCR was recovered from a human donor in good health. The rearrangement uses TRBV20-1 and TRBJ2-7, with 7 positions matching TRBD1. The sequenced sample consisted of central memory CD8+ T cells from blood. This CDR3 is CSARDGDSNYEQYF. In nucleotides, the CDR3 is TGCAGTGCTAGAGATGGGGACAGCAACTACGAGCAGTACTTC.